This T cell receptor (beta chain) was found in a study of human T cells and chemical hapten exposure. Study-level results: DPC sensitization produced no change in TCRs with frequency above 1 in 1000. Against controls, expanded TCRs gave rise to significantly more large CDR3 similarity clusters.

Regarding time point: patch test 1, 2 weeks after DPC sensitization. As for treatment: therapeutic diphenylcyclopropenone sensitization with weekly scalp DPC. Between the trimmed V and J ends, which lost 2 bases and 3 bases, there was a span of 10 bases. The CDR3 is 14 amino acids. On this clonotype itself: Its target is unknown.

MiXCR, run by TCRdb on the RACE reads, gives a single entry per CDR3 protein. The repertoire holds around 110,000 distinct CDR3 sequences, with 12% as singletons. The chain links TRBV12-3 or TRBV12-4 to TRBJ1-1, with D perhaps matching TRBD1 (5 bases). The clonotype originates from a woman aged 45-60 years with alopecia areata. Some clones in this sample may be carry-over from other donors' samples. The sequences come from whole blood, collected in connection with sensitization to the hapten diphenylcyclopropenone (DPC). CDR3: CASSLRDGYTEAFF. In nucleotides, the CDR3 is TGTGCCAGCAGTTTACGGGACGGCTACACTGAAGCTTTCTTT.